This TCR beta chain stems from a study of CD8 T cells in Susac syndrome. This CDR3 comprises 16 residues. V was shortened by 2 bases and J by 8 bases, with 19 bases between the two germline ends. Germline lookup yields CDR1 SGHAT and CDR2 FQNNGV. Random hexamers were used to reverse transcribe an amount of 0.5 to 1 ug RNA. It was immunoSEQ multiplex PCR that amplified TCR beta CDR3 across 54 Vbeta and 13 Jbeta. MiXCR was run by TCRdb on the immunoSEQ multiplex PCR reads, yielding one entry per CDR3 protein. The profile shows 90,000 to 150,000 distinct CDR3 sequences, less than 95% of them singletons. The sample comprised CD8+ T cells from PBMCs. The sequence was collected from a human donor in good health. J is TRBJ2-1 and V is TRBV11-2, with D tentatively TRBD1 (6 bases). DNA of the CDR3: TGTGCCAGCAGCTTACCTCAGGACAGTCCGATTGATGAGCAGTTCTTC. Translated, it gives CASSLPQDSPIDEQFF.